Given below is one T cell receptor beta chain in context. CDR1 and CDR2 from the germline V gene are LNHNV and YYDKDF (reference sequence). The CDR3 consists of 15 residues. V lost 0 bases, J lost 5 bases, and 8 bases lay in between. In TCRdb, the RT-PCR reads were re-called with MiXCR into one record per CDR3 protein. The sample holds 650,000 to 800,000 distinct CDR3 sequences, 12% to 15% seen once. This chain links TRBV15 with TRBJ1-6, with a weak D call TRBD1 (5 bases). The clonotype originates from a female donor in good health, serving as a healthy control. Sequencing used memory CD4+ T cells from blood. CDR3 in amino acids: CATSRDRGDNSPLHF. The CDR3 DNA sequence: TGTGCCACCAGCAGAGATCGGGGGGATAATTCACCCCTCCACTTT.